This T cell receptor (beta chain) was sequenced in a study of T cells in localized non-small cell lung cancer. Points from the study as a whole: When the top 100 tumor clones were examined, a median around 61 of them also appeared in the adjacent lung, which was paired and uninvolved.

In regard to this clone: The antigen remains unidentified.

V gave up 7 bases and J gave up 2 bases, with 14 bases separating them. From germline, CDR1 is SQVTM and CDR2 ANQGSEA. This CDR3 spans 13 amino acids. Sequenced by immunoSEQ multiplex PCR; TCRdb stores in-frame clones only, minus some. The profile shows some 10,000 clones, about 88% of them singletons. The sample here was peripheral blood, taken before any cancer treatment. The V gene is TRBV29-1, the J gene TRBJ1-1; the D is unclear. This clonotype originated in a male donor at least 60 years old with stage III lung adenocarcinoma. CDR3 region: CSAGKGPNTEAFF. CDR3 bases: TGCAGCGCTGGAAAAGGACCAAACACTGAAGCTTTCTTT.